A selection of T cell receptor beta chains follows, all from one sample in a study of OX40 agonist ivuxolimab in advanced cancers. The assay was immunoSEQ multiplex PCR, and TCRdb's table has in-frame clones only and misses some. The profile shows about 79,000 clones, less than 95% of them singletons. The material was CD4+ or CD8+ T cells sorted from blood, obtained in a trial of the OX40 agonist ivuxolimab. All receptors derive from an adult with an advanced solid tumor such as melanoma, head and neck, liver or kidney cancer. Both conserved end residues are trimmed from each CDR3.

cdr3_aa v_call
ASSSGQGGQETQY TRBV9
ASSSPGLARLYNEQF TRBV5-1
ASSLGPAGGPNTQY TRBV7-6
ASSLAHNQPQH TRBV5-6
ASSPGANVNTIY TRBV7-6
ASSWAGGGATGELF TRBV27
ASSDPTGGANQPQH TRBV27
ASSPVGTEAF TRBV4-1
ASSTRASGGHDEQF TRBV9
ASSFLAKGVDTQY TRBV6-5
ATSRSRREETQY TRBV15
ASSSSGGASDTQY TRBV7-3
ASSQVPDTNSYEQY TRBV4-3
SVEAVDRPKAEQY TRBV29-1
ASSFSVGVENYGYT TRBV5-1
ASSPNTGELF TRBV13
ASSGQGYEQY TRBV7-9
SVNAGELF TRBV29-1
ASSVDSGGTGYGYT TRBV9
ASSGSGGPPETQY TRBV5-1
ASSTSGGLNEQY TRBV2
ASSSWDKGAGYT TRBV6-5
ASSLGTGELF TRBV11-3
ASREQGANTGELF TRBV19
ASSLSTAGETQY TRBV27
ASSLVGEPGRGGNTEAF TRBV4-1
ASRGTSGNNTGELF TRBV9